This T cell receptor (beta chain) was sequenced in a study of T cell responses to AZD1222 COVID-19 vaccine. Findings and caveats of the study: Most donors were white British and more were female, and clonal diversity was possibly underestimated. Recipients of two AZD1222 doses showed rising Spike-specific TCR breadth and depth. Nearly half of the spike-specific TCRs reportedly recognize variant regions that carry no mutations. Vaccine-related CD4 TCRs covered spike, predominating at 160-218 and 743-854.

Only a few counts were recorded for this clone. The antigen remains unidentified. This CDR3 comprises 14 residues. Trimming took 6 bases from V and 7 from J, leaving 18 bases between them. Germline V gives CDR1 SGHTA, CDR2 FQGNSA. Method: immunoSEQ multiplex PCR; TCRdb's copy keeps in-frame clones and lacks some. The sample includes roughly 150,000 clones, almost 90% of them seen just once. The receptor was isolated from an adult who received the AZD1222 COVID-19 vaccine. The J gene is TRBJ1-1, the V gene TRBV7-2, with a tentative D call TRBD1 (5 bases). Sequencing was performed on peripheral blood, taken 28 days after the second AZD1222 dose. CDR3 sequence (DNA): TGTGCCAGCAGACGATATTTAGGGGACTTTGAAGCTTTCTTT. Its translation is CASRRYLGDFEAFF.